This T cell receptor beta chain derives from a study of T cell responses to AZD1222 COVID-19 vaccine. The wider study: Both about-4-week and about-12-week second-dose recipients were combined.

The CDR3 runs to 14 residues. Trimming cost V 2 bases and J 4 bases, with 10 bases left between them. The germline gives CDR1 MNHNY, CDR2 SVGAGI (reference sequence). Whole-study findings and limits: There were repertoire samples only from the period after the peak T cell response. At baseline, just 5 or 6 AZD1222 recipients tested seropositive.

About this clone itself: Its specificity is not known.

TCRdb's copy holds only in-frame clones and misses some; the assay was immunoSEQ multiplex PCR. The sample holds 180,000 or so clones, roughly 91% seen once. This chain links TRBV6-6 with TRBJ2-3; D could derive from TRBD1 or TRBD2 (5 bases each). The sample in question was peripheral blood, obtained on day 0 of AZD1222 vaccination. The sequence was obtained from an adult in good health. The CDR3: CASSYGQGPDTQYF. The CDR3 DNA follows: TGTGCCAGCAGTTACGGGCAGGGACCAGATACGCAGTATTTT.